This T cell receptor beta chain was obtained from a study of T cells in Graves' hyperthyroidism and ophthalmopathy. In the study overall: Peripheral blood was drawn at first diagnosis, prior to all treatment.

RNA transcripts provided the source from which TCR beta CDR3 regions were amplified. First-round RT-PCR of the TCR CDR3 relied on the HTBI primer set. TCRdb passed the multiplex PCR reads through MiXCR, listing each CDR3 protein once. Here the sample spans a few hundred thousand distinct CDR3 sequences, roughly 14% being singletons. Patients showing uncontrolled infection, other autoimmune disease, pregnancy or lactation were ineligible. Germline trimming cut 6 bases from V and 6 bases from J; bases unmatched to any gene: 5. The CDR3 is made up of 12 amino acids. Germline V CDR1 and CDR2: SGHKS, YYEKEE (reference sequence).

Sequenced: blood. This receptor was identified in a man aged 25-40 years with Graves' hyperthyroidism that later progressed to Graves' ophthalmopathy. This chain links TRBV5-5 with TRBJ2-7, with 8 nucleotides matching TRBD1. The CDR3 here is CASNYDRGEQYF. The CDR3 DNA is TGTGCCAGCAATTACGACAGGGGCGAGCAGTACTTC.